This T cell receptor (beta chain) was obtained from a study of blood T cells in healthy people across ages. The second PCR ran roughly 6 to 11 cycles with a sample-barcoded 5' primer and J-beta primers. TCRdb re-derived calls from the 5' RACE reads in MiXCR, one entry per CDR3 protein. The sample lists approximately 700,000 distinct CDR3 sequences, about a third occurring once. Trimming removed 6 bases from V and 4 bases from J; junction bases left unmatched: 7. CDR1 is MNHEY and CDR2 is SVGAGI in the germline V gene. There are 14 residues in the CDR3. The TCR originated in a woman older than 75 in good health. The chain links TRBV6-5 to TRBJ1-1; 8 nucleotides match TRBD1. Sequences were obtained from blood. CDR3 nucleotide sequence: TGTGCCAGCAGAGACAGGGGATCGCTCACTGAAGCTTTCTTT. It is translated as CASRDRGSLTEAFF.